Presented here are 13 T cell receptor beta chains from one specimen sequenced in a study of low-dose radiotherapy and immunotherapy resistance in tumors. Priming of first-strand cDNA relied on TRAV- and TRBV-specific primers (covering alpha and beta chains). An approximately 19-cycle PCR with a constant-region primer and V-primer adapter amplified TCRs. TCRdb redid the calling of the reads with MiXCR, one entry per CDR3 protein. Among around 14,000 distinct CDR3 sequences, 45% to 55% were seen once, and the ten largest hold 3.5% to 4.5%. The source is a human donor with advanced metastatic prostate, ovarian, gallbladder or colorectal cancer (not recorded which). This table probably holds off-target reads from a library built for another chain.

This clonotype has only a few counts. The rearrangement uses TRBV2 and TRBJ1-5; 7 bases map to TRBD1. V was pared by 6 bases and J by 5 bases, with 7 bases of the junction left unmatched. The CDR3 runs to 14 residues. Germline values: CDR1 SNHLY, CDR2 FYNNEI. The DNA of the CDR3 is TGTGCCAGCAGAAAAGACAGGGTGGATCAGCCCCAGCATTTT. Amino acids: CASRKDRVDQPQHF.

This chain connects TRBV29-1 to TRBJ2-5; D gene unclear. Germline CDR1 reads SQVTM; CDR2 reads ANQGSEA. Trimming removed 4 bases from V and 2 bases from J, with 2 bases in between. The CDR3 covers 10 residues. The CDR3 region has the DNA TGCAGCGTTGCTCAAGAGACCCAGTACTTC. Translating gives CSVAQETQYF.

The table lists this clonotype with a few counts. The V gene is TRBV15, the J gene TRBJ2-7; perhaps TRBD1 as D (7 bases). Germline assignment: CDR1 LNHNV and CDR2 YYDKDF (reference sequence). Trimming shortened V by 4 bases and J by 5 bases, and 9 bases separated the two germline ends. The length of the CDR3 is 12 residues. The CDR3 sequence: CATSIRGDEQYF. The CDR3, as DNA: TGTGCCACCAGCATCAGGGGGGACGAGCAGTACTTC.

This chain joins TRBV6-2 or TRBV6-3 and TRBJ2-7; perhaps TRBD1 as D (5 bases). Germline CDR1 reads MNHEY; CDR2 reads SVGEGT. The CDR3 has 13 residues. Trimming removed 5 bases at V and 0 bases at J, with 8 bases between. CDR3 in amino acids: CASSPDSSYEQYF. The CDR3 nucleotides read TGTGCCAGCAGTCCTGACAGCTCCTACGAGCAGTACTTC.

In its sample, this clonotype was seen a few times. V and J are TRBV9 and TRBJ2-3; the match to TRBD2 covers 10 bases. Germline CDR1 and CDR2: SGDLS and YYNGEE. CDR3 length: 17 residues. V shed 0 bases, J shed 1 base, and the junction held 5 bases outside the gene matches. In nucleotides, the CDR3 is TGTGCCAGCAGCGTAGCTTCTAGCGGGAGTGGCACAGATACGCAGTATTTT. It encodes CASSVASSGSGTDTQYF.

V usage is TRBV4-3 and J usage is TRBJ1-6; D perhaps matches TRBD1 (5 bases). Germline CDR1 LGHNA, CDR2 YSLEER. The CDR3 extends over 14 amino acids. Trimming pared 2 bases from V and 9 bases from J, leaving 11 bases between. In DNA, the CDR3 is TGCGCCAGCAGCCAAATAGGGGTTGGTTCACCCCTCCACTTT. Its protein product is CASSQIGVGSPLHF.

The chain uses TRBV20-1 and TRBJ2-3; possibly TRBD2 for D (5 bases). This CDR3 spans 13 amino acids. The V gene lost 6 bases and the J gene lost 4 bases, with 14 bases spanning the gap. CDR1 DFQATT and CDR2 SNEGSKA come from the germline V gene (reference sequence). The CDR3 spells CSAAPAGADTQYF. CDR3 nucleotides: TGCAGTGCCGCCCCTGCGGGCGCAGATACGCAGTATTTT.

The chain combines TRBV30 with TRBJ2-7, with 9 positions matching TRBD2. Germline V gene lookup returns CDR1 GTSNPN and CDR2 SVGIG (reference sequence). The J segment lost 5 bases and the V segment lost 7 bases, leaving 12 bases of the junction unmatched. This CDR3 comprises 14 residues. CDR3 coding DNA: TGTGCCTTTTCCCGGGGCGGGGGGGGAGACGAGCAGTACTTC. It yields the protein CAFSRGGGGDEQYF.

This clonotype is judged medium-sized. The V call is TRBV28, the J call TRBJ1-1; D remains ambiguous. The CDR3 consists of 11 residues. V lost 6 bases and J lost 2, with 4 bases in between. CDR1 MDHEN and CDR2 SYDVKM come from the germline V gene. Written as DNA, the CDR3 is TGTGCCAGCAGCAGAAACACTGAAGCTTTCTTT. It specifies CASSRNTEAFF.

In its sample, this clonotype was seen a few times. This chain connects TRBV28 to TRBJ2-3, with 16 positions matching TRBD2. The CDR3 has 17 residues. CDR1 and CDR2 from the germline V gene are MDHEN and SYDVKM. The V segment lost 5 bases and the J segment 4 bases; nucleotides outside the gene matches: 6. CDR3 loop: CASSPPGLAGGPDTQYF. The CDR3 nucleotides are TGTGCCAGCAGTCCCCCGGGACTAGCGGGAGGGCCAGATACGCAGTATTTT. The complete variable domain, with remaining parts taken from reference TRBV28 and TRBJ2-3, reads DVKVTQSSRYLVKRTGEKVFLECVQDMDHENMFWYRQDPGLGLRLIYFSYDVKMKEKGDIPEGYSVSREKKERFSLILESASTNQTSMYLCASSPPGLAGGPDTQYFGPGTRLTVL.

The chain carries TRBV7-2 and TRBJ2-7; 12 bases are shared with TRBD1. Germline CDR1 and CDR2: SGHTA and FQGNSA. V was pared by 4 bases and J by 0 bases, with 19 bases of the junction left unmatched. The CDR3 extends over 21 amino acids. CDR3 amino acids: CASSSRNTGTGGSLSSYEQYF. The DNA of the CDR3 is TGTGCCAGCAGCTCTCGAAATACCGGGACAGGGGGCTCCCTAAGCTCCTACGAGCAGTACTTC.

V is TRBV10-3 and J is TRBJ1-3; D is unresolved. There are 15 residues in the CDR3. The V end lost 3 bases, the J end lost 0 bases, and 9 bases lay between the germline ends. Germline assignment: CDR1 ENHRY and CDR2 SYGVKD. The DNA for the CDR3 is TGTGCCATCAGTGACACCTTCTCCTCTGGAAACACCATATATTTT. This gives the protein CAISDTFSSGNTIYF.

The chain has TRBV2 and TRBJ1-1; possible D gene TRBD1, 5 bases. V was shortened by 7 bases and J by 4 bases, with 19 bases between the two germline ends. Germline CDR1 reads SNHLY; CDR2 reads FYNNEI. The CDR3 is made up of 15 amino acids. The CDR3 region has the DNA TGTGCCAGCACCAAAACCCCGGGGGGAAGCACTGAAGCTTTCTTT. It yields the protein CASTKTPGGSTEAFF.